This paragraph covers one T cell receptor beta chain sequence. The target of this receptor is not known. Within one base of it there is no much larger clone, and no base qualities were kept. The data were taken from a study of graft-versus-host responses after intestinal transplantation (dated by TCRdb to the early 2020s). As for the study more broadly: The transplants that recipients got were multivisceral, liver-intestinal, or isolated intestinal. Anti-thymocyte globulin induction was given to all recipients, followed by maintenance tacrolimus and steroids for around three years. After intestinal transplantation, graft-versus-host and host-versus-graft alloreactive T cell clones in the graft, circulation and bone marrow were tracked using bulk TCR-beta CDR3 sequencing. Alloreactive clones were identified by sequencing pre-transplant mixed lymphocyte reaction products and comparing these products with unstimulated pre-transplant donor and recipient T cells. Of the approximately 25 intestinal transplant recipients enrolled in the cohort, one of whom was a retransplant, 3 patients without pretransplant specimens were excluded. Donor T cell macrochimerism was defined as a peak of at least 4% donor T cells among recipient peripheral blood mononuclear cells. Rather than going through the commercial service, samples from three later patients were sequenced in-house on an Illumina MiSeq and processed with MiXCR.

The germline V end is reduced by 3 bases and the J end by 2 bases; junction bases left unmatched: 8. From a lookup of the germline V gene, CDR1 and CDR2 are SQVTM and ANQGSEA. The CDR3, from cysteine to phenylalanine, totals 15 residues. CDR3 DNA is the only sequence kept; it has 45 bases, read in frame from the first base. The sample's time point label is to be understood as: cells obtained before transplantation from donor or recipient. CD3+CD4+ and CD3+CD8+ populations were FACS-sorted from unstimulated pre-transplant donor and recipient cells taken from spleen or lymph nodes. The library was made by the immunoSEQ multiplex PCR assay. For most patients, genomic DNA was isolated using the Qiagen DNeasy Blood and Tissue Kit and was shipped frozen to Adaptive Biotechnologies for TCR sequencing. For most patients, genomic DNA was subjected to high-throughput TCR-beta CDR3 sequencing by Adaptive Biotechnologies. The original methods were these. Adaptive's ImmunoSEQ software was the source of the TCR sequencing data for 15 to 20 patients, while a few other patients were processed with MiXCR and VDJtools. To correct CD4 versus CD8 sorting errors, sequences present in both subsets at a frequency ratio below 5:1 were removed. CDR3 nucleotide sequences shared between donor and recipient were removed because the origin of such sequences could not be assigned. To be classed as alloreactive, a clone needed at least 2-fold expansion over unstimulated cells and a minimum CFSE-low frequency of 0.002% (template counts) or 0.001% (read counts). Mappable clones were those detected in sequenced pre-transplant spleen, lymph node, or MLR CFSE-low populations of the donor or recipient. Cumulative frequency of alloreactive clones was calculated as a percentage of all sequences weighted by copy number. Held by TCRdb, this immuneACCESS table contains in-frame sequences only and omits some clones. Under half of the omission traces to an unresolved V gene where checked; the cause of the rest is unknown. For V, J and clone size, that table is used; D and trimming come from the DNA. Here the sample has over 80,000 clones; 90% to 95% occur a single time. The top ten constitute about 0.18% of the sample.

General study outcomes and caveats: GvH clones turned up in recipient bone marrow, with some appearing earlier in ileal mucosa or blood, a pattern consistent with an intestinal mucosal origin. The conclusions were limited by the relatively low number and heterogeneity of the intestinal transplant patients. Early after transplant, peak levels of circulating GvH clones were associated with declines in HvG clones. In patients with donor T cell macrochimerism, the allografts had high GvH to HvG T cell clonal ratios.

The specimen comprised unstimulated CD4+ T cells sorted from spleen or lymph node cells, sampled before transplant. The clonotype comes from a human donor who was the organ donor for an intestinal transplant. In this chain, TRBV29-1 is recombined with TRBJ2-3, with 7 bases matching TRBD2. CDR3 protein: CSVDKASGFTDTQYF. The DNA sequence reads TGCAGCGTTGATAAGGCTAGCGGATTCACAGATACGCAGTATTTT.